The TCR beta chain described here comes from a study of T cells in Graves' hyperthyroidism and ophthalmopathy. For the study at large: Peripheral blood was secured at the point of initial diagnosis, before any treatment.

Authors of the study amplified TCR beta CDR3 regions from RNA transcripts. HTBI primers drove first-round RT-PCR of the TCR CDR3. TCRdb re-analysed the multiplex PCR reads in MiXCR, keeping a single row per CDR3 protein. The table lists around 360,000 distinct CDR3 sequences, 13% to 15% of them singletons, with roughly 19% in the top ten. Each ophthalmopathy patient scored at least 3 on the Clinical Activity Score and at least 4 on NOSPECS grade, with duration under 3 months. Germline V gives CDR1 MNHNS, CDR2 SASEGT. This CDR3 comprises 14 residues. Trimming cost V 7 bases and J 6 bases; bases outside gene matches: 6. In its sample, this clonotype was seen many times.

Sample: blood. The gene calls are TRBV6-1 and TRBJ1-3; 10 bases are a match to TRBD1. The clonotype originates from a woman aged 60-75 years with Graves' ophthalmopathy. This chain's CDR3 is CASTRDRGENTIYF. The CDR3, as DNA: TGTGCCAGCACCCGGGACAGGGGAGAAAACACCATATATTTT.